This note documents a single T cell receptor (beta chain) sequence. The entry originates in a study of blood T cell repertoires in COVID-19. Overall study: Sample material is recorded as cDNA or gDNA derived from T cells, B-cell-depleted T cells, or PBMCs.

Germline lookup yields CDR1 MGHDK and CDR2 SYGVNS. The CDR3 runs 15 residues. The junction had 9 bases not matched to a gene; V was cut back by 3 bases and J by 5 bases. Original data processing: Amplified reference gene primers provided the basis for estimating nucleated cell counts. Method: immunoSEQ multiplex PCR; TCRdb's copy keeps in-frame clones and lacks some. The V and J calls and the clone size are those of that table, but D and trimming were determined from the DNA. Of more than 300,000 clones in the sample, 70% to 90% were seen once. This sequence originates from a man aged 35 to 55 in a cohort exposed to, infected with or recovered from COVID-19 (not recorded which). This rearrangement joins TRBV25-1 to TRBJ1-1; 7 bases align to TRBD1. Sequencing was performed on PBMCs or T cells enriched from blood (not recorded which). The CDR3: CASSDPQGGRTEAFF. CDR3 sequence (DNA): TGTGCCAGCAGTGACCCTCAGGGGGGCCGAACTGAAGCTTTCTTT.